The 9 T cell receptor beta chains below all came from one sample that was sequenced in a study of vaccination and CD4 T cells after COVID-19. Antigens of these TCRs are unknown. Sequencing of cultured CD4+ T cell DNA used the Oncomine TCR Beta short-read assay. A single record per CDR3 protein comes from TCRdb applying MiXCR to the PCR reads. The data contain over 20,000 distinct CDR3 sequences, roughly 29% of them seen just once; the ten biggest clones take up roughly 3.2%. As for time point: late sampling 161 to 241 days after vaccination in a few convalescent patients. Treatment in this sample: roughly 10-day PBMC culture with coronavirus spike peptide pools or control peptides (ViraFEST assay). Sequencing used CD4+ T cells from blood, cultured in vitro, obtained about 7 months after SARS-CoV-2 vaccination. These receptors were obtained from a human donor who had recovered from COVID-19.

This clonotype was found a few times. CDR3 nucleotide sequence: TGTGCCACCTCCGGGACAGGGGAGGCAAGGGAGCTGTTTTTT. Protein: CATSGTGEARELFF. V is TRBV15 and J is TRBJ2-2; TRBD1 aligns across 10 bases. Germline CDR1 reads LNHNV; CDR2 reads YYDKDF (reference sequence). Germline trimming cut 8 bases from V and 9 bases from J; bases unmatched to any gene: 9. This CDR3 has 14 amino acids. The full variable domain, completed using reference TRBV15 and TRBJ2-2, is DAMVIQNPRYQVTQFGKPVTLSCSQTLNHNVMYWYQQKSSQAPKLLFHYYDKDFNNEADTPDNFQSRRPNTSFCFLDIRSPGLGDTAMYLCATSGTGEARELFFGEGSRLTVL.

V and J are TRBV2 and TRBJ1-6; D remains ambiguous. The length of the CDR3 is 12 residues. Germline CDR1 reads SNHLY; CDR2 reads FYNNEI. V lost 1 base to trimming and J lost 13 bases, with 8 bases between them. CDR3 in amino acids: CASSEEGSPLHF. DNA of the CDR3: TGTGCCAGCAGTGAAGAGGGATCTCCCCTCCACTTT.

This chain links TRBV19 with TRBJ2-1; TRBD2 is a possible D gene (6 bases). Germline V lookup: CDR1 LNHDA, CDR2 SQIVND (reference sequence). The CDR3 is made up of 15 amino acids. The germline V and J ends were trimmed by 2 bases and 7 bases, with 15 bases remaining between them. The CDR3 loop is CASSIPGLGINEQFF. The CDR3 DNA reads as TGTGCCAGTAGTATACCGGGACTTGGGATTAATGAGCAGTTCTTC.

In its sample, this clonotype was seen a few times. The chain couples TRBV7-8 to TRBJ2-5; TRBD1 matches at 7 bases. V trimming: 3 bases; J trimming: 0 bases; junction bases outside the gene matches: 4. Germline lookup yields CDR1 SGHVS and CDR2 FQNEAQ. The CDR3 spans 15 residues. This chain's CDR3 is CASSLGTVYQETQYF. Written as DNA, the CDR3 is TGTGCCAGCAGCTTGGGGACAGTGTACCAAGAGACCCAGTACTTC.

The chain joins TRBV20-1 to TRBJ1-1, with D unresolved. This CDR3 has 12 residues. Trimming cost V 5 bases and J 0 bases, with 7 bases left between them. CDR1 is DFQATT, CDR2 SNEGSKA, per germline (reference sequence). CDR3 sequence: CSASRMNTEAFF. The CDR3, as DNA: TGCAGTGCTTCTCGGATGAACACTGAAGCTTTCTTT.

This clonotype has only one observation. The rearrangement links TRBV5-4 to TRBJ1-1; D is undetermined. Germline CDR1 SGHNT, CDR2 YYREEE (reference sequence). Trimming took 1 base from V and 3 from J, leaving 4 bases between them. The length of the CDR3 is 12 residues. DNA for the CDR3: TGTGCCAGCAGCTTGCGTGACACTGAAGCTTTCTTT. Its protein is CASSLRDTEAFF.

The chain employs TRBV20-1 and TRBJ1-5; possible D gene TRBD1, 5 bases. The CDR3 runs 12 residues. The germline V and J ends were trimmed by 6 bases and 11 bases, with 17 bases remaining between them. The germline gives CDR1 DFQATT, CDR2 SNEGSKA (reference sequence). The CDR3 reads CSAKEPGGTQHF. The CDR3 coding sequence is TGCAGTGCAAAAGAACCGGGGGGGACCCAGCATTTT.

This clonotype appeared a few times. The V gene is TRBV4-2, the J gene TRBJ1-2; 7 positions match TRBD1. Germline trimming cut 3 bases from V and 3 bases from J; bases unmatched to any gene: 4. The CDR3 consists of 14 residues. CDR1 and CDR2 (germline): LGHNA, YNFKEQ. This chain's CDR3 is CASSHLRGYYGYTF. CDR3 nucleotides: TGTGCCAGCAGCCACCTCAGGGGGTACTATGGCTACACCTTC.

This clonotype is categorized as medium-sized. V gene TRBV20-1 combines with J gene TRBJ2-1; 16 bases map to TRBD2. The CDR3 consists of 18 residues. J lost 5 bases, V lost 3 bases, and 10 bases had no gene match. Germline V gene data show CDR1 as DFQATT and CDR2 as SNEGSKA (reference sequence). The CDR3: CSARGGLAGGSRNNEQFF. The CDR3 region has the DNA TGCAGTGCTAGGGGGGGACTAGCGGGAGGGTCCCGAAACAATGAGCAGTTCTTC.